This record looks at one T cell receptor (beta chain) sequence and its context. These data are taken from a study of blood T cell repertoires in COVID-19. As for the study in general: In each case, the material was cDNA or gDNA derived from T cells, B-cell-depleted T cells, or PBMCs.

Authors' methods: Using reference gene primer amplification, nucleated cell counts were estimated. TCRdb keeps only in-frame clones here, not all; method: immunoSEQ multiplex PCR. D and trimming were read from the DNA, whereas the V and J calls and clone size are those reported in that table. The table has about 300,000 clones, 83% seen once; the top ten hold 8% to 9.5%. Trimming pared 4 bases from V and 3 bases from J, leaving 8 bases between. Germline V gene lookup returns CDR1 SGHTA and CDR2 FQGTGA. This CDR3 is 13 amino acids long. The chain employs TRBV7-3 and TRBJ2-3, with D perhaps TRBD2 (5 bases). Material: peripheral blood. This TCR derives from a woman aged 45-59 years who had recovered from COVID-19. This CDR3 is CASSSPGTDTQYF. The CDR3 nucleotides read TGTGCCAGCAGCTCGCCGGGAACAGATACGCAGTATTTT.